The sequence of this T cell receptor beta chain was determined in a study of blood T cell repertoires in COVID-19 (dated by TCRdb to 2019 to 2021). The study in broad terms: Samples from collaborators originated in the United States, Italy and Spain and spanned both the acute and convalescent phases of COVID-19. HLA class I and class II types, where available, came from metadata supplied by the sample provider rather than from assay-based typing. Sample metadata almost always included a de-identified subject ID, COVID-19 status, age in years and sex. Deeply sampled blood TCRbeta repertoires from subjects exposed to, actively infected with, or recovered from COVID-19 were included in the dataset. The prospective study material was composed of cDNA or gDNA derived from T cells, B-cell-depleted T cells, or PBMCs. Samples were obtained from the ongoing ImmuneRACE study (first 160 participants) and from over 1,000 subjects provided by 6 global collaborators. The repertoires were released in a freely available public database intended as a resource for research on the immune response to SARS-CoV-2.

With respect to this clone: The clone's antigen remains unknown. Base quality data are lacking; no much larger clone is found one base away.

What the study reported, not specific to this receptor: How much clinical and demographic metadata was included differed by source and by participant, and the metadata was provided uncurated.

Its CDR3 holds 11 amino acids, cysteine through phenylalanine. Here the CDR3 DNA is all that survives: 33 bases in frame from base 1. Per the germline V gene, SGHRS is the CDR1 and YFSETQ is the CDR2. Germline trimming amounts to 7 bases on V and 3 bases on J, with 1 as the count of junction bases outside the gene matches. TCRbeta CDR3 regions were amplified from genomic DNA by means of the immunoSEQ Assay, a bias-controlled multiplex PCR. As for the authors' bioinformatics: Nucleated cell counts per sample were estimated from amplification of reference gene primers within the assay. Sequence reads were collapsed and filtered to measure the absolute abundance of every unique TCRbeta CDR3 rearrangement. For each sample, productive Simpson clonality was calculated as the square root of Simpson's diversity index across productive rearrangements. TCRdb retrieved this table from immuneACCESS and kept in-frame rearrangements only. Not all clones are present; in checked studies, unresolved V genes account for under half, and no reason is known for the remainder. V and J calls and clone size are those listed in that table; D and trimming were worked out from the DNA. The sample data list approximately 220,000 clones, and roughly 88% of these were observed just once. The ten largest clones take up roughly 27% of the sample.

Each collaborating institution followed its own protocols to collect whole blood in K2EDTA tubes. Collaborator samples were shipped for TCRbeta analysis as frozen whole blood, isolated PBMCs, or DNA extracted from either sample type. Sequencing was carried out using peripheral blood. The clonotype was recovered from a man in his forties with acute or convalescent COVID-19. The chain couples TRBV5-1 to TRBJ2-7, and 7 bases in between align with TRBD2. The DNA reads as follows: TGCGCCAGCCGGGACTACTACGAGCAGTACTTC. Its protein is CASRDYYEQYF.